Described below is a single T cell receptor (beta chain) sequence and its context. Its antigen is currently unknown. The data were obtained in a study of human T cells and chemical hapten exposure. In TCRdb, the RACE reads were re-called with MiXCR into one record per CDR3 protein. This sample has tens of thousands of distinct CDR3 sequences, with 8% to 10% found just once. Time point defined: patch test 2, 6 weeks after DPC sensitization. The treatment was: therapeutic diphenylcyclopropenone sensitization with weekly scalp DPC. Germline V lookup: CDR1 SGHTA, CDR2 FQGNSA. V dropped 3 bases and J dropped 3 bases, with 4 bases sitting between them. The length of the CDR3 is 12 residues. General study results and limits: The count of PT1 expanded TCRs correlated positively with patch test score.

Here the sequenced sample was whole blood, taken in connection with sensitization to the hapten diphenylcyclopropenone (DPC). The gene calls are TRBV7-2 and TRBJ2-3; no reliable D call. This TCR came from a man under 40 with alopecia areata. Some clones in this sample may be carry-over from other donors' samples. The CDR3 DNA reads TGTGCCAGCAGCTTGCAGACAGATACGCAGTATTTT. Its protein is CASSLQTDTQYF.